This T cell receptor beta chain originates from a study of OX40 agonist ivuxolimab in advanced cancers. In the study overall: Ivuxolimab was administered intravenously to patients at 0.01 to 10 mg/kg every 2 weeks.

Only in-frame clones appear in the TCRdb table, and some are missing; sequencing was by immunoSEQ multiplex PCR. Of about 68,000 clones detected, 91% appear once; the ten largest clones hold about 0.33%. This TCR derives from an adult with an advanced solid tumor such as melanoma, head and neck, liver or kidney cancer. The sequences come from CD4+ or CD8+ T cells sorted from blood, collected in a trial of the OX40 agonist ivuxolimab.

CDR3 region: CASSRAGQGTYEQYF. CDR3 sequence (DNA): TGTGCCAGTAGTAGGGCCGGACAGGGAACCTACGAGCAGTACTTC. The chain is built from TRBV19 and TRBJ2-7, with 8 bases lining up with TRBD1. Germline lookup yields CDR1 LNHDA and CDR2 SQIVND (reference sequence). Germline trimming cut 4 bases from V and 2 bases from J; bases unmatched to any gene: 7. This CDR3 has 15 residues. The complete variable domain, with remaining parts taken from reference TRBV19 and TRBJ2-7, reads DGGITQSPKYLFRKEGQNVTLSCEQNLNHDAMYWYRQDPGQGLRLIYYSQIVNDFQKGDIAEGYSVSREKKESFPLTVTSAQKNPTAFYLCASSRAGQGTYEQYFGPGTRLTVT.